This T cell receptor (beta chain) was sequenced for a study of T cell repertoires in cytomegalovirus infection. Study in general: Selected CMV epitopes included recently identified HLA-C-restricted ones as well as well-studied HLA-B-restricted ones. Public TCR beta signatures provided an indication of both CMV infection and a matching HLA type. General observations from the study: HLA-C-restricted TCR beta clonotypes specific for CMV led the ex vivo response.

Trimming removed 4 bases from V and 6 bases from J, with 10 bases in between. CDR3 length: 13 amino acids. Germline V gene data show CDR1 as SNHLY and CDR2 as FYNNEI. A single count supports this clonotype. The target antigen is unknown. A single record per CDR3 protein comes from TCRdb applying MiXCR to the reads. The repertoire holds about 700,000 distinct CDR3 sequences, with about 30% as singletons. The specimen was cultured PBMCs, collected from culture after CMV antigen stimulation. The sequence derives from a human donor in good health (CMV status not recorded). Some clones in this sample may be carry-over from other donors' samples. V and J are TRBV2 and TRBJ2-1; the D is unclear. The CDR3 DNA is TGTGCCAGCAGTGTAGTCAGATTCAATGAGCAGTTCTTC. Amino acid sequence: CASSVVRFNEQFF.